The 29 T cell receptor beta chains given below trace back to one sample, sequenced in a study of cytomegalovirus exposure and HLA in healthy donors (dated by TCRdb to the late 2010s). Libraries were built with the immunoSEQ multiplex PCR assay. A mixture of 60 forward primers for TCR Vbeta segments and 13 reverse primers for TCR Jbeta segments was used in the multiplex PCR. TCRdb provides this immuneACCESS table in a form limited to in-frame rearrangements. Some clones are lacking; in checked studies, under half of them reflect an unresolved V gene, and why the rest are absent is not known. The sample table shows about 120,000 clones, and about 60% are seen once. The ten largest account for about 9% of the sample. Sequencing used PBMCs. These receptors were obtained from a man between 40 and 49 years old in good health and CMV-seropositive.

The gene calls are TRBV7-3 and TRBJ2-3; D may be TRBD2 (5 bases). Per germline, CDR1 SGHTA and CDR2 FQGTGA. The CDR3 loop spans 15 amino acids. The germline V and J ends were trimmed by 5 bases and 2 bases, with 14 bases remaining between them. In nucleotides, the CDR3 is TGTGCCAGCAGCCGTGCGGGCTTGTCCACAGATACGCAGTATTTT. It yields the protein CASSRAGLSTDTQYF.

This rearrangement joins TRBV27 to TRBJ1-1; D perhaps matches TRBD1 (5 bases). The CDR3 contains 13 residues. Germline V gene lookup returns CDR1 MNHEY and CDR2 SMNVEV (reference sequence). The V and J ends lost 8 bases and 4 bases respectively, with 14 bases between them. For the CDR3, the DNA is TGTGCCAGCGGAAAAGGGGTGCGCACTGAAGCTTTCTTT. The encoded protein is CASGKGVRTEAFF.

The chain is built from TRBV6-1 and TRBJ2-1; TRBD2 aligns across 13 bases. CDR1 is MNHNS, CDR2 SASEGT, per germline. The CDR3 length is 15 residues. V lost 8 bases and J lost 7; bases outside the gene matches: 8. The CDR3: CASLAGLAGYNEQFF. As DNA, the CDR3 is TGTGCCAGCCTTGCGGGACTAGCGGGGTATAATGAGCAGTTCTTC.

The chain joins TRBV5-1 to TRBJ1-6; 7 nucleotides agree with TRBD1. Germline V gene data show CDR1 as SGHRS and CDR2 as YFSETQ. The CDR3 runs to 15 residues. V trimming: 5 bases; J trimming: 0 bases; junction bases outside the gene matches: 2. CDR3 nucleotides: TGCGCCAGCAGGGGGGACAGCTCCTATAATTCACCCCTCCACTTT. Its protein is CASRGDSSYNSPLHF.

The chain employs TRBV4-2 and TRBJ2-7; TRBD2 matches at 7 bases. In germline, CDR1 is LGHNA, CDR2 YNFKEQ. This CDR3 comprises 15 residues. V shed 3 bases, J shed 5 bases, and the junction held 10 bases outside the gene matches. As DNA, the CDR3 is TGTGCCAGCAGCCATCGGGGAGGGCTAGCGGACGAGCAGTACTTC. Translation gives CASSHRGGLADEQYF.

The chain is built from TRBV4-1 and TRBJ2-1, with 7 positions matching TRBD2. Per the germline V gene, CDR1 is MGHRA and CDR2 is YSYEKL. The CDR3 covers 17 residues. J gave up 4 bases and V 0 bases, and 9 bases lay outside the gene matches. The CDR3 loop reads CASSQDSNRGVYNEQFF. As DNA, the CDR3 is TGCGCCAGCAGCCAAGATAGTAACCGGGGGGTGTACAATGAGCAGTTCTTC.

The J gene is TRBJ1-5, the V gene TRBV10-1, with no clear D. Germline V gene lookup returns CDR1 WNHNN and CDR2 SYGVQD (reference sequence). The V end lost 8 bases, the J end lost 6 bases, and 14 bases lay between the germline ends. This CDR3 has 13 residues. The CDR3, as DNA: TGCGCCAGCCAAGTCCTTCGGGGTCAGCCCCAGCATTTT. It yields the protein CASQVLRGQPQHF.

This chain connects TRBV7-9 to TRBJ2-5; 9 nucleotides align to TRBD1. V gave up 3 bases and J gave up 2 bases; unmatched junction bases: 13. Germline lookup yields CDR1 SEHNR and CDR2 FQNEAQ (reference sequence). The CDR3 runs to 18 residues. CDR3 protein: CASSFFGTGTGLQETQYF. The CDR3 DNA is TGTGCCAGCAGCTTTTTCGGTACCGGGACAGGGCTTCAAGAGACCCAGTACTTC.

The chain joins TRBV27 to TRBJ2-7, with TRBD1 matching 9 bases. Losses at the gene ends were 11 bases for V and 5 bases for J; bases not matched to a gene: 25. Germline CDR1 reads MNHEY; CDR2 reads SMNVEV (reference sequence). CDR3 size: 18 residues. The DNA for the CDR3 is TGTGCCCGCGCCTCAACGACAAGCCTTGGACAGGGGTCACACGAGCAGTACTTC. This gives the protein CARASTTSLGQGSHEQYF.

In this sample, this clone turned up a few times. V gene TRBV19 combines with J gene TRBJ1-1; 8 positions agree with TRBD1. CDR1 is LNHDA, CDR2 SQIVND, per germline (reference sequence). This CDR3 spans 14 amino acids. V was pared by 7 bases and J by 6 bases, with 10 bases of the junction left unmatched. In nucleotides, the CDR3 is TGTGCCAGTATTAAGGATCAGGGGGCGCCTGAAGCTTTCTTT. The encoded protein is CASIKDQGAPEAFF.

The chain employs TRBV27 and TRBJ1-1, with unresolved D. This CDR3 is built from 15 residues. CDR1 and CDR2 from the germline V gene are MNHEY and SMNVEV (reference sequence). The ends were cut back, 3 bases at V and 2 bases at J, with 13 bases in the middle. CDR3 sequence reads: CASSLYRVENTEAFF. The CDR3 DNA follows: TGTGCCAGCAGTTTGTACAGAGTTGAAAACACTGAAGCTTTCTTT.

This chain joins TRBV29-1 and TRBJ1-1; D unclear. Trimming shortened V by 6 bases and J by 5 bases, and 13 bases separated the two germline ends. The CDR3 length is 12 residues. Germline V gives CDR1 SQVTM, CDR2 ANQGSEA. CDR3 region: CSVRVNRTEAFF. In DNA form, the CDR3 reads TGCAGCGTCCGGGTTAACCGAACTGAAGCTTTCTTT. Full variable domain (rest looked up from reference TRBV29-1 and TRBJ1-1): SAVISQKPSRDICQRGTSLTIQCQVDSQVTMMFWYRQQPGQSLTLIATANQGSEATYESGFVIDKFPISRPNLTFSTLTVSNMSPEDSSIYLCSVRVNRTEAFFGQGTRLTVV.

This chain uses TRBV29-1 with TRBJ2-3, with a tentative D call TRBD2 (5 bases). The germline gives CDR1 SQVTM, CDR2 ANQGSEA. CDR3 size: 12 residues. Trimming took 7 bases from V and 5 from J, leaving 13 bases between them. In DNA form, the CDR3 reads TGCAGCGCCGGGTCGGGGAAAGATACGCAGTATTTT. Translating gives CSAGSGKDTQYF.

The genes are TRBV9 and TRBJ1-2, with a possible D match to TRBD1 (6 bases). V was trimmed by 4 bases and J by 3 bases, leaving 19 bases between them. This CDR3 contains 16 residues. Germline CDR1 SGDLS, CDR2 YYNGEE. The CDR3 protein is CASSPWGGKFDYGYTF. CDR3 nucleotides: TGTGCCAGCAGCCCCTGGGGGGGCAAGTTCGACTATGGCTACACCTTC.

This chain uses TRBV29-1 with TRBJ2-7; D is possibly TRBD2 (6 bases). Trimming cost V 7 bases and J 5 bases, with 12 bases left between them. CDR1 and CDR2 from the germline V gene are SQVTM and ANQGSEA. CDR3 size: 11 residues. The CDR3 bases are TGCAGCGGATCTCGGAGGGACGAGCAGTACTTC. Translated: CSGSRRDEQYF.

This clone was counted between two and nine times. The chain carries TRBV27 and TRBJ1-2; D remains unclear. CDR3 length: 16 residues. Trimming took off 2 bases at V and 5 bases at J, with 18 bases between the two ends. Germline V CDR1 and CDR2: MNHEY, SMNVEV (reference sequence). CDR3 sequence reads: CASSLRQAFSTYGYTF. In DNA, the CDR3 is TGTGCCAGCAGTTTACGGCAGGCCTTCTCCACGTATGGCTACACCTTC.

This sequence joins TRBV4-1 and TRBJ2-1; no definite D call. CDR1 MGHRA and CDR2 YSYEKL come from the germline V gene. The CDR3 has 17 residues. V lost 0 bases and J lost 6, with 18 bases in between. CDR3 sequence: CASSQDRRTLGLNEQFF. CDR3 nucleotides: TGCGCCAGCAGCCAAGATAGGCGAACGTTGGGCCTCAATGAGCAGTTCTTC.

This chain links TRBV4-2 with TRBJ2-1, with 10 bases matching TRBD2. The CDR3 has 16 residues. Germline loops: CDR1 LGHNA, CDR2 YNFKEQ. The J segment lost 9 bases and the V segment lost 1 base, leaving 9 bases of the junction unmatched. The chain's CDR3 is CASSQGSGLAPPEQFF. The CDR3 DNA reads TGTGCCAGCAGCCAAGGGTCGGGACTAGCGCCCCCTGAGCAGTTCTTC.

For the CDR3, the DNA is TGTGCCAGCAGCTTCGGAGCTGGGGCCAACGTCCTGACTTTC. Translated: CASSFGAGANVLTF. V usage is TRBV5-4 and J usage is TRBJ2-6, with D unclear. Germline V gives CDR1 SGHNT, CDR2 YYREEE (reference sequence). Deletions cut 2 bases from V and 2 bases from J, with 5 bases between. The CDR3 sequence is 14 residues long.

This clone was picked up a small number of times. The V call is TRBV29-1, the J call TRBJ2-1; 7 nucleotides line up with TRBD1. The J segment lost 15 bases and the V segment lost 7 bases, leaving 12 bases of the junction unmatched. This CDR3 region has 11 residues. CDR1 and CDR2 from the germline V gene are SQVTM and ANQGSEA. The CDR3 DNA is TGCAGCGCCAAAGGGGGCGTACTTTGGTTCTTC. It is translated as CSAKGGVLWFF.

This clone was observed a handful of times. One end of the junction does not line up with germline, which may come from a read error. The chain links TRBV7-9 to TRBJ2-7; D perhaps matches TRBD2 (6 bases). CDR1 SEHNR and CDR2 FQNEAQ come from the germline V gene (reference sequence). This CDR3 is 12 amino acids long. This CDR3 reads CSSGLDTYEQYF. In DNA, the CDR3 is TGTTCCAGCGGGCTTGATACCTACGAGCAGTACTTC.

V gene TRBV7-2 combines with J gene TRBJ1-1, with a tentative D call TRBD1 (5 bases). Trimming stripped 3 bases from V and 6 bases from J, with 11 bases between. The CDR3 length is 13 residues. Germline lookup yields CDR1 SGHTA and CDR2 FQGNSA. The CDR3 region has the DNA TGTGCCAGCAGCTTTCAGGGTAACCCTGAAGCTTTCTTT. It codes for CASSFQGNPEAFF.

The rearrangement uses TRBV5-1 and TRBJ1-5, with 8 bases matching TRBD1. The CDR3 consists of 14 residues. V was clipped by 4 bases and J by 7 bases; unmatched bases: 7. CDR1 is SGHRS and CDR2 is YFSETQ in the germline V gene. CDR3 in DNA: TGCGCCAGCAGCCCAGGACAGGGATGGCAGCCCCAGCATTTT. This translates into CASSPGQGWQPQHF.

The rearrangement uses TRBV7-2 and TRBJ2-7; possible D gene TRBD1, 7 bases. The germline gives CDR1 SGHTA, CDR2 FQGNSA. CDR3 length: 14 residues. Trimming shortened V by 2 bases and J by 7 bases, and 15 bases separated the two germline ends. The CDR3 sequence: CASSLQGGPGEQYF. The CDR3 coding sequence is TGTGCCAGCAGCTTACAGGGGGGCCCGGGGGAGCAGTACTTC. The entire variable domain, with the rest obtained from reference TRBV7-2 and TRBJ2-7, is as follows: GAGVSQSPSNKVTEKGKDVELRCDPISGHTALYWYRQSLGQGLEFLIYFQGNSAPDKSGLPSDRFSAERTGGSVSTLTIQRTQQEDSAVYLCASSLQGGPGEQYFGPGTRLTVT.

Concerning this clone itself: Its ends do not fully match the called genes, so a read error is possible. The rearrangement joins TRBV5-1 to TRBJ1-2, with 9 bases matching TRBD1. The CDR3 loop spans 15 amino acids. The germline gives CDR1 SGHRS, CDR2 YFSETQ. The CDR3 region is CAGSPWTGEAYGYTF. The CDR3 DNA is TGCGCCGGCAGTCCTTGGACAGGGGAGGCCTATGGCTACACCTTC.

This clone was counted between two and nine times. This chain links TRBV6-1 with TRBJ2-7; D is undetermined. The ends were cut back, 5 bases at V and 12 bases at J, with 8 bases in the middle. The CDR3 loop spans 9 amino acids. Germline loops: CDR1 MNHNS, CDR2 SASEGT. The CDR3 region has the DNA TGTGCCAGCAGTCCTTACTCGTACTTC. Its protein is CASSPYSYF.

The chain uses TRBV15 and TRBJ2-7; 7 bases fit TRBD2. Germline V gene lookup returns CDR1 LNHNV and CDR2 YYDKDF (reference sequence). V shed 3 bases, J shed 7 bases, and the junction held 18 bases outside the gene matches. The CDR3 extends over 17 amino acids. This chain's CDR3 is CATSRRSGTGRSWEQYF. As DNA, the CDR3 is TGTGCCACCAGCAGGAGGAGCGGGACCGGACGTTCGTGGGAGCAGTACTTC.

The chain couples TRBV5-4 to TRBJ2-2; D is uncertain. The CDR3 has 13 residues. The V end was cut by 0 bases, the J end by 9 bases, with 9 bases between. Germline CDR1 is SGHNT and CDR2 is YYREEE (reference sequence). In DNA form, the CDR3 reads TGTGCCAGCAGCTTGGCCGCGAGTAGGGAGCTGTTTTTT. Encoded protein: CASSLAASRELFF.

This clone occurred once. This chain uses TRBV30 with TRBJ2-1; 15 bases agree with TRBD2. Germline CDR1 reads GTSNPN; CDR2 reads SVGIG (reference sequence). J was trimmed by 1 base and V by 0 bases; bases with no gene match: 7. The CDR3 spans 19 residues. CDR3 loop: CAWSVLGLAGGWSYNEQFF. As DNA, the CDR3 is TGTGCCTGGAGTGTACTAGGACTAGCGGGAGGGTGGTCCTACAATGAGCAGTTCTTC.